This entry lists 2 T cell receptor beta chains sequenced from one sample in a study of T cell changes during pregnancy in multiple sclerosis. Sequenced by immunoSEQ multiplex PCR; TCRdb stores in-frame clones only, minus some. The data hold roughly 47,000 clones, with 80% to 90% observed a single time. The source material was CD8+ T cells from peripheral blood mononuclear cells, sampled in the second trimester of pregnancy. The origin of the receptors is a female donor with multiple sclerosis, enrolled in a pregnancy study.

This rearrangement joins TRBV13 to TRBJ2-3; the match to TRBD2 covers 8 bases. The CDR3 covers 13 residues. Germline assignment: CDR1 PRHDT and CDR2 FYEKMQ (reference sequence). V lost 6 bases to trimming and J lost 2 bases; unmatched junction nucleotides: 1. CDR3 bases: TGTGCCAGCAGTAGCGGGGACACAGATACGCAGTATTTT. Amino acids: CASSSGDTDTQYF.

V usage is TRBV6-1 and J usage is TRBJ2-2; TRBD1 matches 7 bases. The V gene's germline CDR1 is MNHNS and CDR2 SASEGT. The CDR3 is made up of 15 amino acids. With V trimmed by 1 base and J by 5 bases, 4 bases remained unmatched. CDR3 residues: CASSEGDRDTGELFF. In nucleotides, the CDR3 is TGTGCCAGCAGTGAAGGAGACAGGGATACCGGGGAGCTGTTTTTT.